The entry below describes one TCR beta chain. The repertoire was sequenced with immunoSEQ multiplex PCR; TCRdb's copy has only in-frame clones and lacks some. The data hold 98,000 or so clones, with 95% observed a single time. This sample was taken from a study of technical replicates of blood from a few donors. Trimming took off 5 bases at V and 0 bases at J, with 7 bases between the two ends. Germline-derived CDR1 and CDR2 are SQVTM and ANQGSEA. This CDR3 region has 13 residues. This chain uses TRBV29-1 with TRBJ2-2, with D unresolved. This sequence was found in a human donor in good health. The sequenced material came from T cells isolated from PBMCs. The CDR3 here is CSVSRPNTGELFF. The CDR3 region has the DNA TGCAGCGTTTCTAGACCGAACACCGGGGAGCTGTTTTTT.